This T cell receptor beta chain derives from a study of metastatic and nonmetastatic thyroid tumors. Study summary: A comparison of repertoires was made across blood and tumor or nodule tissue from malignant and benign thyroid patients.

In regard to this clone: Its antigen is unidentified.

Points from the study as a whole: Relative to benign nodules, malignant thyroid tumors were reportedly characterized by significantly elevated TCR beta diversity in blood and tumor.

Not a single patient had been given any form of treatment at any point before undergoing thyroid surgery. Original methodology: It was from CDR3 differences across clinicopathological groups that a distant-metastasis classifier for papillary thyroid cancer was built. TCRdb re-analyzed the PCR reads using MiXCR. Clone size and V and J calls follow TCRdb, not the original study. This sample yields around 20,000 clones, of which around 23% are seen a single time; 65% to 75% belongs to the top ten. The CDR3 sequence is 13 residues long. V gave up 6 bases and J gave up 6 bases, with 11 bases separating them. Germline V gene lookup returns CDR1 MNHNS and CDR2 SASEGT.

Input material: blood. V gene TRBV6-1 combines with J gene TRBJ2-2, with D perhaps given as TRBD1 or TRBD2 (5 bases each). The receptor was isolated from a male donor with papillary thyroid cancer or a benign thyroid nodule (not recorded which). Some clones in this sample may be carry-over from other donors' samples. CDR3 sequence reads: CASRPWDAGELFF. As DNA, the CDR3 is TGTGCCAGCAGGCCCTGGGACGCCGGGGAGCTGTTTTTT.